These T cell receptor beta chains were read from a single sample in a study of beta chain features in type 1 diabetes. Using immunoSEQ multiplex PCR, the repertoire was profiled, and TCRdb retains in-frame clones only, with some absent. The sample contains about 400,000 clones, 10% to 15% of which appear only once. The sequencing sample was made of naive CD4+ T cells from blood. These receptors were collected from a woman aged 18-29 years with type 1 diabetes. Each CDR3 is given with its conserved first and last residue. The order of the fields is D gene, J gene, V gene, clone size, CDR3 DNA, CDR3 protein. A D gene is named only where the DNA matches it firmly. Part of the rows lack a size; the others show once, few, many or a class for expanded clones.

NA	TRBJ1-1	TRBV28	NA	TGTGCCAGTACAGTTTTGATGAACACTGAAGCTTTCTTT	CASTVLMNTEAFF
NA	TRBJ2-3	TRBV2	NA	TGTGCCAGCTCAGAAGATACGCAGTATTTT	CASSEDTQYF
NA	TRBJ1-1	TRBV11-3	NA	TGTGCCAGCAGCTCTTCCCTCACTGAAGCTTTCTTT	CASSSSLTEAFF
NA	TRBJ1-2	TRBV7-3	NA	TGTGCCAGCAGCTTAACTCCCACAGGACCTAACTATGGCTACACCTTC	CASSLTPTGPNYGYTF
NA	TRBJ2-7	TRBV7-9	few	TGTGCCAGCAGCCCTTCTCTTGGAGCCTACGAGCAGTACTTC	CASSPSLGAYEQYF
TRBD2	TRBJ2-1	TRBV5-4	NA	TGTGCCAGCAGCGTCCGACTAGCGGGAGTTGGGAACAATGAGCAGTTCTTC	CASSVRLAGVGNNEQFF
NA	TRBJ1-6	TRBV4-1	NA	TGCGCCAGCAGCCAAGCTCTCAATTCACCCCTCCACTTT	CASSQALNSPLHF
NA	TRBJ2-1	TRBV25-1	NA	TGTGCCAGCAGTGAAAGGCAGGGTTACAATGAGCAGTTCTTC	CASSERQGYNEQFF
NA	TRBJ1-4	TRBV30	few	TGTGCCTGGAATGAATATGGTTTTAGGGGAAAACTGTTTTTT	CAWNEYGFRGKLFF
TRBD1	TRBJ2-7	TRBV19	few	TGTGCCAGTAGTGATAGGGGGCTGGGTGAGCAGTACTTC	CASSDRGLGEQYF
NA	TRBJ2-1	TRBV10-2	few	TGCGCCAGCAGTGCAGGGGACAATGAGCAGTTCTTC	CASSAGDNEQFF
NA	TRBJ2-7	TRBV19	NA	TGTGCCAGTAGTACCGGAGCCTCCTACGAGCAGTACTTC	CASSTGASYEQYF
NA	TRBJ2-1	TRBV11-2	NA	TGTGCCAGCAGCCAACAGGACAATGAGCAGTTCTTC	CASSQQDNEQFF
NA	TRBJ2-1	TRBV9	few	TGTGCCAGCAGCCTTAGAGGTGACAGGAATTCCTACAATGAGCAGTTCTTC	CASSLRGDRNSYNEQFF
TRBD2	TRBJ2-2	TRBV29-1	NA	TGCAGCGTTGACCCCACCGGGAGGGCTGGCGGGGAGCTGTTTTTT	CSVDPTGRAGGELFF
NA	TRBJ2-5	TRBV9	NA	TGTGCCAGCAGCAACTCGTACCAAGAGACCCAGTACTTC	CASSNSYQETQYF
TRBD2	TRBJ2-3	TRBV11-2	NA	TGTGCCAGCAGCTTAGTCCTAGCGGGTACAGATACGCAGTATTTT	CASSLVLAGTDTQYF
NA	TRBJ1-2	TRBV7-2	NA	TGTGCCAGCACCCCATATGTGGGGGCGCGTGGCTACACCTTC	CASTPYVGARGYTF
NA	TRBJ1-1	TRBV7-2	few	TGTGCCAGCAGGCCCAGCGACCGAATGAACACTGAAGCTTTCTTT	CASRPSDRMNTEAFF
TRBD1	TRBJ1-1	TRBV18	few	TGTGCCAGCTCGAGGACAGGGGATAACACTGAAGCTTTCTTT	CASSRTGDNTEAFF
NA	TRBJ1-6	TRBV19	NA	TGTGCCAGTACCCTAGGGGGGGATATCAATTCACCCCTCCACTTT	CASTLGGDINSPLHF
NA	TRBJ2-3	TRBV12-1	NA	TGTGCTTGGGGACAGAGCACAGATACGCAGTATTTT	CAWGQSTDTQYF
TRBD1	TRBJ2-5	TRBV25-1	few	TGTGCCAGCAGTGCCCCCGGGACAGTCCAAGAGACCCAGTACTTC	CASSAPGTVQETQYF
NA	TRBJ2-7	TRBV7-2	few	TGTGCCAGCAGCTTGCTAGCAGACCATTTTTGGGAGCAGTACTTC	CASSLLADHFWEQYF
NA	TRBJ1-2	TRBV4-1	NA	TGCGCCAGCCGCGACCTAGGTCGTCGTGGCTACACCTTC	CASRDLGRRGYTF
NA	TRBJ2-1	TRBV30	NA	TGTGCCTGGACCCAGGGTTCCTACAATGAGCAGTTCTTC	CAWTQGSYNEQFF
TRBD2	TRBJ2-1	TRBV27	NA	TGTGCCAGCAAAAAAGCGGGGCCCCTCTACAATGAGCAGTTCTTC	CASKKAGPLYNEQFF
NA	TRBJ1-1	TRBV7-2	few	TGTGCCAGCGGGGGGTGGGACACTGAAGCTTTCTTT	CASGGWDTEAFF
TRBD2	TRBJ2-3	TRBV6-4	NA	TGTGCCAGCAGTGACCCGGGAGGGCCGACAGATACGCAGTATTTT	CASSDPGGPTDTQYF
TRBD1	TRBJ1-1	TRBV4-3	few	TGCGCCAGCAGCCAAGAATTAGGGGGCTCGGGGACTGAAGCTTTCTTT	CASSQELGGSGTEAFF
NA	TRBJ2-7	TRBV9	few	TGTGCCAGCAGCGCAGGGTCGGTATATGAGCAGTACTTC	CASSAGSVYEQYF
NA	TRBJ2-3	TRBV7-2	NA	TGTGCCAGCAGCTTTACTTCCCTTGAGCAGTATTTT	CASSFTSLEQYF
TRBD1	TRBJ1-4	TRBV7-9	NA	TGTGCCAGCAGCTCAACCGGGACAGGGAATGAAAAACTGTTTTTT	CASSSTGTGNEKLFF